A selection of T cell receptor beta chains follows, all from one sample in a study of regulatory T cells in long-lasting Graves disease. Each CDR3 protein gets one entry after TCRdb re-called the multiplex PCR reads with MiXCR. This sample has a few hundred thousand distinct CDR3 sequences, with 22% found just once. The sample here was peripheral blood mononuclear cells (PBMCs), taken when the disease was refractory, from a patient treated with antithyroid drugs. The receptor set was obtained from a female donor with Graves disease. The CDR3 runs from the conserved cysteine through the conserved F or W. D genes are given only for firm matches. Expanded clones get a size class; other rows say once, few or many, or leave the size out.

clone_size	v_call	j_call	d_call	cdr3_length	cdr3_aa	cdr3_nt
NA	TRBV19	TRBJ2-3	TRBD1	16	CASSVRTGQNTDTQYF	TGTGCCAGTAGTGTGCGGACGGGACAGAACACAGATACGCAGTATTTT
few	TRBV6-1	TRBJ1-5	NA	12	CASIWGNQPQHF	TGTGCCAGCATTTGGGGCAATCAGCCCCAGCATTTT
NA	TRBV2	TRBJ1-6	NA	15	CASSTGWQKNSPLHF	TGTGCCAGCAGCACCGGTTGGCAGAAGAATTCACCCCTCCACTTT
few	TRBV19	TRBJ2-6	NA	16	CASTPRRDSGANVLTF	TGTGCCAGTACCCCCCGGAGGGACTCTGGGGCCAACGTCCTGACTTTC
many	TRBV7-2	TRBJ1-4	NA	17	CASSFRPQPGAGEKLFF	TGTGCCAGCAGCTTTAGGCCCCAGCCGGGAGCAGGTGAAAAACTGTTTTTT
few	TRBV27	TRBJ1-2	NA	14	CASSFLGGDYGYTF	TGTGCCAGCAGTTTCCTAGGCGGGGACTATGGCTACACCTTC
NA	TRBV5-1	TRBJ1-6	NA	14	CASSFETDNSPLHF	TGCGCCAGCAGCTTCGAGACGGATAATTCACCCCTCCACTTT
many	TRBV28	TRBJ1-2	TRBD1	14	CASINPGTGSGYTF	TGTGCCAGCATTAACCCCGGGACAGGATCCGGCTACACCTTC
NA	TRBV6-2/TRBV6-3	TRBJ1-1	NA	17	CASSYRGGSNMNTEAFF	TGTGCCAGCAGTTATAGAGGGGGTTCCAACATGAACACTGAAGCTTTCTTT
NA	TRBV20-1	TRBJ2-7	TRBD2	13	CSASLAGVSEQYF	TGCAGTGCGAGCCTAGCGGGAGTTTCCGAGCAGTACTTC
NA	TRBV9	TRBJ1-2	NA	13	CASSVDPEDGYTF	TGTGCCAGCAGCGTAGATCCCGAAGATGGCTACACCTTC
NA	TRBV4-1	TRBJ2-7	TRBD2	17	CASSQGFPGLAGDEQYF	TGCGCCAGCAGCCAAGGTTTCCCGGGACTAGCGGGAGACGAGCAGTACTTC
NA	TRBV20-1	TRBJ2-1	NA	11	CSAREEGEQFF	TGCAGTGCTAGAGAAGAGGGTGAGCAGTTCTTC